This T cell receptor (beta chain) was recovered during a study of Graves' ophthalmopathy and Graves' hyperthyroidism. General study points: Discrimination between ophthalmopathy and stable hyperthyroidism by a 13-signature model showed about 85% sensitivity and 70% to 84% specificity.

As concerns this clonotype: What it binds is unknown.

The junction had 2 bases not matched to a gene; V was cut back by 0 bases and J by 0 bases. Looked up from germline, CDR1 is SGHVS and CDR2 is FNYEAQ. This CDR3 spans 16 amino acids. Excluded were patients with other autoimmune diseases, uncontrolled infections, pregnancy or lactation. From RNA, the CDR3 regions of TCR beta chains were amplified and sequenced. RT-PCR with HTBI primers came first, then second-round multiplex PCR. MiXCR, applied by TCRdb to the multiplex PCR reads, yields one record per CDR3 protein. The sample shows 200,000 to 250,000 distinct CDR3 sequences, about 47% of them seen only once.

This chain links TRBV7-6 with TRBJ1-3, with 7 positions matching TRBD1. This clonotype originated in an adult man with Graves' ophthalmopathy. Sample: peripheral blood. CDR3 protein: CASSLAGTASGNTIYF. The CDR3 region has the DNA TGTGCCAGCAGCTTAGCCGGGACAGCCTCTGGAAACACCATATATTTT.